This T cell receptor beta chain was sequenced for a study of CD8+ T cells in alopecia areata. The treatment denotes: oral pan-JAK inhibitor, 5-10 mg twice daily. Germline loops: CDR1 SNHLY, CDR2 FYNNEI. This CDR3 has 13 amino acids. V dropped 4 bases and J dropped 1 base, with 7 bases sitting between them. It was cDNA, reverse transcribed from extracted RNA, that served as the sequencing template. Produced via immunoSEQ multiplex PCR; TCRdb's table is partial and in-frame only. The sample consists of about 270,000 clones, about 62% of them appearing once. The sequence was collected from a human donor with alopecia areata. Material: CD4+ T cells sorted from blood, obtained around week 54, from a patient treated with tofacitinib. V is TRBV2 and J is TRBJ1-1, with no clear D. The DNA for the CDR3 is TGTGCCAGCAGTGCTGAGTCGAACACTGAAGCTTTCTTT. As protein: CASSAESNTEAFF.